These 4 T cell receptor beta chains were sequenced from one sample in a study of blood T cell repertoires in COVID-19 (dated by TCRdb to 2020 to 2022). The method was the immunoSEQ multiplex PCR assay. TCRdb mirrors the immuneACCESS table, restricted to in-frame sequences. Some clones are absent from its copies; in checked studies, under half trace to an unresolved V gene, and the reason for the others is unknown. The sample table contains around 190,000 clones; only one count was recorded for around 86% of them. 7.5% to 10% of the sample lies in the top ten. The sequencing input was peripheral blood. The receptors shown here come from a man aged 50 to 60 with active or convalescent COVID-19.

Points on this clone: The sample holds other DNA sequences that translate to the same CDR3. V and J are TRBV10-3 and TRBJ1-1; D call uncertain. V was shortened by 3 bases and J by 2 bases, with 10 bases between the two germline ends. From germline, CDR1 is ENHRY and CDR2 SYGVKD. CDR3 length equals 14 residues. The DNA for the CDR3 is TGTGCCATCAGTGATCCGGGGAGTAACACTGAAGCTTTCTTT. Translation: CAISDPGSNTEAFF.

The chain joins TRBV7-3 to TRBJ2-3; D may be TRBD1 (5 bases). The CDR3 sequence is 14 residues long. Germline assignment: CDR1 SGHTA and CDR2 FQGTGA. V gave up 5 bases and J gave up 1 base, with 10 bases separating them. CDR3 region: CASSPIGGTDTQYF. The DNA of the CDR3 is TGTGCCAGCAGCCCGATAGGGGGCACAGATACGCAGTATTTT.

The rearrangement links TRBV5-1 to TRBJ1-1; perhaps TRBD1 as D (5 bases). Germline V gives CDR1 SGHRS, CDR2 YFSETQ. This CDR3 is 13 amino acids long. Trimming stripped 3 bases from V and 6 bases from J, with 12 bases between. The CDR3 loop is CASSSQGGSEAFF. In nucleotides, the CDR3 is TGCGCCAGCAGCTCTCAGGGAGGCTCTGAAGCTTTCTTT.

The chain is built from TRBV18 and TRBJ1-5, with D hard to call. The CDR3 sequence is 14 residues long. Germline CDR1 and CDR2: KGHSH and LQKENI. The ends were cut back, 2 bases at V and 4 bases at J, with 9 bases in the middle. The CDR3 here is CASSPASANQPQHF. CDR3 sequence (DNA): TGTGCCAGCTCACCAGCGTCAGCGAATCAGCCCCAGCATTTT.